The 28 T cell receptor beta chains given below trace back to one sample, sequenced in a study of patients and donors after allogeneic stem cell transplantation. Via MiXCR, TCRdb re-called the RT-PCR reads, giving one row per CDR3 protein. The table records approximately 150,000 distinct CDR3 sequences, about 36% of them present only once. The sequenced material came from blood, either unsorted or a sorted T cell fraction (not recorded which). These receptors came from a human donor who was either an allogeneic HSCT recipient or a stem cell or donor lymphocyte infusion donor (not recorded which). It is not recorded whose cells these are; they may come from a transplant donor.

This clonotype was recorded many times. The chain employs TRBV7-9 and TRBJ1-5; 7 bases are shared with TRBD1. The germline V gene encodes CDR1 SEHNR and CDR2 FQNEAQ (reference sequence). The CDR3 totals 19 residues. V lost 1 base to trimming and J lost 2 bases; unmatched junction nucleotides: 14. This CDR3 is CASSLGAGGRQIGNQPQHF. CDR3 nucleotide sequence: TGTGCCAGCAGCTTAGGGGCAGGGGGGCGCCAAATCGGCAATCAGCCCCAGCATTTT.

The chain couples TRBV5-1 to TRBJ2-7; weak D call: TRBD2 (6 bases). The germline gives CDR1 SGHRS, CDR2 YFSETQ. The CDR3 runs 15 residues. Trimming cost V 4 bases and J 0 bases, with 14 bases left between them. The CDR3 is CASSPQGGLSYEQYF. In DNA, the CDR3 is TGCGCCAGCAGCCCTCAGGGAGGCCTCTCCTACGAGCAGTACTTC. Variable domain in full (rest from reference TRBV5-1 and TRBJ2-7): KAGVTQTPRYLIKTRGQQVTLSCSPISGHRSVSWYQQTPGQGLQFLFEYFSETQRNKGNFPGRFSGRQFSNSRSEMNVSTLELGDSALYLCASSPQGGLSYEQYFGPGTRLTVT.

The DNA of the CDR3 is TGTGCCACCAGGTTGGGACAGGGGGGATTTTCTGGGGCCAACGTCCTGACTTTC. Residues: CATRLGQGGFSGANVLTF. The V and J genes are TRBV15 and TRBJ2-6; 11 bases map to TRBD1. V gave up 6 bases and J gave up 1 base; unmatched junction bases: 8. CDR3 length equals 18 residues. Germline V gene lookup returns CDR1 LNHNV and CDR2 YYDKDF (reference sequence).

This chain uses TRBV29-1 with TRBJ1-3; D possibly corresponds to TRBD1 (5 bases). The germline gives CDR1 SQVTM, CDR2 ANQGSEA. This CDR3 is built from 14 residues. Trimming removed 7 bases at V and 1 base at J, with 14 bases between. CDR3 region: CSAAPGGSGNTIYF. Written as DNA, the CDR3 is TGCAGCGCTGCGCCTGGGGGGTCTGGAAACACCATATATTTT.

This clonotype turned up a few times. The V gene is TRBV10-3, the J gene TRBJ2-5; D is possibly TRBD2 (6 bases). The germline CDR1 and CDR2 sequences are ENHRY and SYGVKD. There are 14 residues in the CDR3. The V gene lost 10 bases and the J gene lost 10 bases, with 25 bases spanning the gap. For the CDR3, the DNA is TGTGCCACCGCGGATGGAGGGGCAGGGTATGACCAGTACTTC. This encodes CATADGGAGYDQYF.

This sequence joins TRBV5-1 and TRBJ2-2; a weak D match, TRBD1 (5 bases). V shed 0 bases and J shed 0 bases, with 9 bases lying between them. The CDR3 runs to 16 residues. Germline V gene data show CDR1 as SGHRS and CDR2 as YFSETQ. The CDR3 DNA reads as TGCGCCAGCAGCTTGGTTGGGGCCACGAACACCGGGGAGCTGTTTTTT. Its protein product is CASSLVGATNTGELFF.

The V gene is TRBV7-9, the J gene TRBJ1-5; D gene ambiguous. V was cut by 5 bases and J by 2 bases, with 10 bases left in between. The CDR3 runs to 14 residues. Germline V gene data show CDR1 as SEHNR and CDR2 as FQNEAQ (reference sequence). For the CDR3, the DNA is TGTGCCAGCAGCGGGGAACATGGCAATCAGCCCCAGCATTTT. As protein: CASSGEHGNQPQHF. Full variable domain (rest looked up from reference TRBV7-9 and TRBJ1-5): DTGVSQNPRHKITKRGQNVTFRCDPISEHNRLYWYRQTLGQGPEFLTYFQNEAQLEKSRLLSDRFSAERPKGSFSTLEIQRTEQGDSAMYLCASSGEHGNQPQHFGDGTRLSIL.

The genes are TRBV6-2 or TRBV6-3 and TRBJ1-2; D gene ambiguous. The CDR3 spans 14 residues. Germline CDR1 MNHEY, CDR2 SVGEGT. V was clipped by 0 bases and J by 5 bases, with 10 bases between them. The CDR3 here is CASSYSAWGYGYTF. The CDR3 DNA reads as TGTGCCAGCAGTTACTCGGCGTGGGGTTATGGCTACACCTTC.

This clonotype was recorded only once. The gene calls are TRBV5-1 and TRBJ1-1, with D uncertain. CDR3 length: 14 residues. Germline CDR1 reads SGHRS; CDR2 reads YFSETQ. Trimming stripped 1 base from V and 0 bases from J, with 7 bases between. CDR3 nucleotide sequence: TGCGCCAGCAGCTTGTCTCAGATGAACACTGAAGCTTTCTTT. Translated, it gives CASSLSQMNTEAFF.

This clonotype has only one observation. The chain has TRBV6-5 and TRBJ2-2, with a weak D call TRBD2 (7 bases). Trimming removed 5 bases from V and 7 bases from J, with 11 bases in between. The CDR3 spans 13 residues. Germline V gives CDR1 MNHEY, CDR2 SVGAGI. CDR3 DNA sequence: TGTGCCAGCAGTGCGGGGGCGAACGGGGAGCTGTTTTTT. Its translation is CASSAGANGELFF.

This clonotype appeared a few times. The CDR3 reads CASSVATQGSAADTQYF. Here the CDR3 DNA reads TGTGCCAGCAGCGTAGCTACCCAGGGATCGGCGGCAGATACGCAGTATTTT. The chain employs TRBV9 and TRBJ2-3; tentatively, D is TRBD1 (5 bases). Germline V gene sequence: CDR1 SGDLS, CDR2 YYNGEE. The CDR3 covers 17 residues. V was trimmed by 0 bases and J by 4 bases, leaving 18 bases between them.

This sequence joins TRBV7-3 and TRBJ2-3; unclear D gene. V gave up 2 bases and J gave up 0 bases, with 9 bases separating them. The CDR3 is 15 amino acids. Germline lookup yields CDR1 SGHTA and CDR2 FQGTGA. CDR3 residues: CASSLGETSTDTQYF. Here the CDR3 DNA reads TGTGCCAGCAGCTTAGGAGAGACTAGCACAGATACGCAGTATTTT. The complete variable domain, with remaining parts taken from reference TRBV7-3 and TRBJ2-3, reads GAGVSQTPSNKVTEKGKYVELRCDPISGHTALYWYRQSLGQGPEFLIYFQGTGAADDSGLPNDRFFAVRPEGSVSTLKIQRTERGDSAVYLCASSLGETSTDTQYFGPGTRLTVL.

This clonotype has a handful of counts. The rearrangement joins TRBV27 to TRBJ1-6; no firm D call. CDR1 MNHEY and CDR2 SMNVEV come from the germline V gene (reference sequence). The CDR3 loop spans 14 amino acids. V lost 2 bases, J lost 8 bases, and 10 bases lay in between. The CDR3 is CASSLTFRYSPLHF. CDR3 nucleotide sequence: TGTGCCAGCAGTTTAACGTTCAGGTATTCACCCCTCCACTTT.

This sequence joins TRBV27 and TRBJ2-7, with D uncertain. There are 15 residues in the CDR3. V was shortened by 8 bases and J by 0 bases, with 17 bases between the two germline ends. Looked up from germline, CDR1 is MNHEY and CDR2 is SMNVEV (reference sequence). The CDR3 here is CASAALTRSSYEQYV. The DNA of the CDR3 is TGTGCCAGCGCCGCCTTGACTCGAAGCTCCTACGAGCAGTACGTC.

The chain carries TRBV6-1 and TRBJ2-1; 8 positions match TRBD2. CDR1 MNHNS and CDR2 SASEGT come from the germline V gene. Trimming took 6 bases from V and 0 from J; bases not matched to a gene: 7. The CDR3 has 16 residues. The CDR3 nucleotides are TGTGCCAGCAGCCACCCGGGACTAGTCTCCTACAATGAGCAGTTCTTC. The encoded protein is CASSHPGLVSYNEQFF.

CDR3 nucleotide sequence: TGTGCCAGCAGCTCGAGAGGAGGGTTCACTGAAGCTTTCTTT. Protein sequence: CASSSRGGFTEAFF. The chain recombines TRBV9 with TRBJ1-1; no definite D call. Germline lookup yields CDR1 SGDLS and CDR2 YYNGEE. Trimming removed 4 bases from V and 4 bases from J, with 14 bases in between. This CDR3 is built from 14 residues. The complete variable domain, with remaining parts taken from reference TRBV9 and TRBJ1-1, reads DSGVTQTPKHLITATGQRVTLRCSPRSGDLSVYWYQQSLDQGLQFLIQYYNGEERAKGNILERFSAQQFPDLHSELNLSSLELGDSALYFCASSSRGGFTEAFFGQGTRLTVV.

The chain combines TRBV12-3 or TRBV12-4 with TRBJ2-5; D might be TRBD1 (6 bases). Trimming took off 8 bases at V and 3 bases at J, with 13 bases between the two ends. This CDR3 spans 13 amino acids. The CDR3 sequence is CASGKPGEETQYF. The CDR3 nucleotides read TGTGCCAGCGGCAAGCCAGGGGAAGAGACCCAGTACTTC.

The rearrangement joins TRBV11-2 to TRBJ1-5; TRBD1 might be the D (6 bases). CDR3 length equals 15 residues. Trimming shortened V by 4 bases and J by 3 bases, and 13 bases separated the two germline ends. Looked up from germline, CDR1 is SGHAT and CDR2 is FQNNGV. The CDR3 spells CASSSLQGINQPQHF. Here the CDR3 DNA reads TGTGCCAGCAGCTCCCTCCAGGGGATCAATCAGCCCCAGCATTTT.

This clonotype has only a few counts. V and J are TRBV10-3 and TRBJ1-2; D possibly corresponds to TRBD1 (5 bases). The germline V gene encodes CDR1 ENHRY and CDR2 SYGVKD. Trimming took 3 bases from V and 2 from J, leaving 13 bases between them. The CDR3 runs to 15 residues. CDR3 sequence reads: CAISDSRAGNYGYTF. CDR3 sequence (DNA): TGTGCCATCAGTGACTCCAGGGCGGGGAACTATGGCTACACCTTC.

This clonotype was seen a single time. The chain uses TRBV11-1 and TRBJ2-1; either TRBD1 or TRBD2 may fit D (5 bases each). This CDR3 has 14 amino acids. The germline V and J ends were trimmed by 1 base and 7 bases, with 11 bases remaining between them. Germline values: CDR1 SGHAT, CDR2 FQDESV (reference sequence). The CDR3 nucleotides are TGTGCCAGCAGCTTAGGAGGGGACGGGAATGAGCAGTTCTTC. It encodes CASSLGGDGNEQFF.

CDR3 in amino acids: CSASIWEGPGSPLHF. The CDR3 nucleotides read TGCAGTGCCTCCATTTGGGAGGGGCCTGGGTCACCCCTCCACTTT. The chain combines TRBV20-1 with TRBJ1-6; D may be TRBD1 (5 bases). The CDR3 loop spans 15 amino acids. Germline CDR1 and CDR2: DFQATT and SNEGSKA (reference sequence). Trimming left V 6 bases short and J 10 bases short, with 22 bases between.

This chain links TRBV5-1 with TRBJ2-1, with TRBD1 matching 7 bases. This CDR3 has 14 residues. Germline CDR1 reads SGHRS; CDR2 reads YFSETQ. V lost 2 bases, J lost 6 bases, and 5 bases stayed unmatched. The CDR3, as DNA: TGCGCCAGCAGCTTAACTCCAGGGGGCAATGAGCAGTTCTTC. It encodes CASSLTPGGNEQFF.

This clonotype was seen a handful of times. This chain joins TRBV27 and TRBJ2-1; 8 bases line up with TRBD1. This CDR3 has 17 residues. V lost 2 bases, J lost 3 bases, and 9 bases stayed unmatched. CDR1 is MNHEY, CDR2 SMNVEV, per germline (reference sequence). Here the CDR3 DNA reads TGTGCCAGCAGTTTAGGTGGGACAGGATCTCACTACAATGAGCAGTTCTTC. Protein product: CASSLGGTGSHYNEQFF.

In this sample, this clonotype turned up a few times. The CDR3 sequence is CASSLGSARRYEKLFF. The CDR3 bases are TGTGCCAGCAGTTTAGGCAGCGCCCGGCGGTATGAAAAACTGTTTTTT. The chain recombines TRBV12-3 or TRBV12-4 with TRBJ1-4; no firm D call. V dropped 1 base and J dropped 6 bases, with 15 bases sitting between them. The length of the CDR3 is 16 residues.

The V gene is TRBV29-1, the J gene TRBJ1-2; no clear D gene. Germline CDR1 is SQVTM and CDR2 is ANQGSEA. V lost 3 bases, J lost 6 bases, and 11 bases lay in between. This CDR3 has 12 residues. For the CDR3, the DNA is TGCAGCGTTGAGGTTCTGAGGCATGGCTACACCTTC. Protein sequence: CSVEVLRHGYTF.

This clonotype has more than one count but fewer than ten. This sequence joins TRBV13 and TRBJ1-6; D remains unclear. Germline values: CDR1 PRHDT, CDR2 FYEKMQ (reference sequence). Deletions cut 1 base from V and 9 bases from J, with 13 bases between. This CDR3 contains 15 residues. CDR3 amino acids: CASSLAGRPGSPLHF. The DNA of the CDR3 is TGTGCCAGCAGCTTAGCTGGCAGGCCTGGTTCACCCCTCCACTTT.

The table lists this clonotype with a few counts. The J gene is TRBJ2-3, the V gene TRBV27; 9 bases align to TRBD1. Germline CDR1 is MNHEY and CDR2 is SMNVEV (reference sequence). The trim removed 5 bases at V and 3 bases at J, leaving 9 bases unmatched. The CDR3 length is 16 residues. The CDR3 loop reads CASSLRTGARTDTQYF. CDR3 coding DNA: TGTGCCAGCAGTCTACGGACAGGGGCGAGGACAGATACGCAGTATTTT.

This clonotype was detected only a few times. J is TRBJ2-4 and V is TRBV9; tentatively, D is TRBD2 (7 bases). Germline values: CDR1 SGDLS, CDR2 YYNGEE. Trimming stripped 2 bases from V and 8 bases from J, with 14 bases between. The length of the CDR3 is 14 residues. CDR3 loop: CASSVGGRVDIQYF. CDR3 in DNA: TGTGCCAGCAGCGTGGGGGGGCGCGTGGACATTCAGTACTTC.